This T cell receptor beta chain was retrieved from a study of blood T cell repertoires in COVID-19. Only in-frame clones appear in the TCRdb table, and some are missing; sequencing was by immunoSEQ multiplex PCR. The data show about 73,000 clones, with about 80% seen just once and 28% held by the top ten. From germline, CDR1 is SNHLY and CDR2 FYNNEI. V trimming: 4 bases; J trimming: 5 bases; junction bases outside the gene matches: 4. This CDR3 spans 14 amino acids. Sequencing was performed on peripheral blood. This receptor was identified in a human donor in a cohort sampled during active COVID-19. The chain has TRBV2 and TRBJ2-5; 10 bases match TRBD1. CDR3 protein: CASSADRGPETQYF. In nucleotides, the CDR3 is TGTGCCAGCAGTGCAGACAGGGGGCCGGAGACCCAGTACTTC.